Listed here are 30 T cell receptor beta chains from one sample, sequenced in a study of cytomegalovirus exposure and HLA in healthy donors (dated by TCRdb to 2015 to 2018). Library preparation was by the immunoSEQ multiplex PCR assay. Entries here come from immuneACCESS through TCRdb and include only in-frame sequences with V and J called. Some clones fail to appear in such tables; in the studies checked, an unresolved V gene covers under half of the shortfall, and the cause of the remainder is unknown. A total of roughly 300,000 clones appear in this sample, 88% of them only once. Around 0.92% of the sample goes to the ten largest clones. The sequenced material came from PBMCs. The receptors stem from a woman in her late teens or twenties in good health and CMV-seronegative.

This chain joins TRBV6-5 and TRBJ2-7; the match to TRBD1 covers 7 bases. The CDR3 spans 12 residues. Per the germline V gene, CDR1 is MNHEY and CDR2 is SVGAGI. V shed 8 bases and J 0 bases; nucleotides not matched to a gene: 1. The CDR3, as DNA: TGTGCCAGCCGGGACAGCTCCTACGAGCAGTACTTC. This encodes CASRDSSYEQYF.

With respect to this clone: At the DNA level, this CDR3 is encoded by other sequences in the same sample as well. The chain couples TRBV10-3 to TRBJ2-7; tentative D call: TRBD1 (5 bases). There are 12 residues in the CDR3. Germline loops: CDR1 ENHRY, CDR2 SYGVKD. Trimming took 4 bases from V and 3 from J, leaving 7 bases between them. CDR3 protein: CAISGDSYEQYF. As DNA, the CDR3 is TGTGCCATCAGTGGAGACAGCTACGAGCAGTACTTC.

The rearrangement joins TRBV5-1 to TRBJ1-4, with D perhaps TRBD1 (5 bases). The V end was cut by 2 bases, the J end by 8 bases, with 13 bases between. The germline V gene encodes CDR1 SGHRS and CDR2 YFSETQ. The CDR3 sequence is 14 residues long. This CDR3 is CASSFQGGWEKLFF. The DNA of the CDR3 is TGCGCCAGCAGCTTTCAGGGCGGTTGGGAAAAACTGTTTTTT.

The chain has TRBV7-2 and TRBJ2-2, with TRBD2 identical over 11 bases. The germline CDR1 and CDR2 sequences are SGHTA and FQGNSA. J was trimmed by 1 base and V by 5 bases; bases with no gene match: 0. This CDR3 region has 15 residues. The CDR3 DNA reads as TGTGCCAGCAGCGGGACTAGCGGGAACACCGGGGAGCTGTTTTTT. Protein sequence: CASSGTSGNTGELFF.

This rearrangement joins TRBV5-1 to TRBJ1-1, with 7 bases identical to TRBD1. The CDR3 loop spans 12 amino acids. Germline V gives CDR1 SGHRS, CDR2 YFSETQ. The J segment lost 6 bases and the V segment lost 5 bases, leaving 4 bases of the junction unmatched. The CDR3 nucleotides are TGCGCCAGCAGTGGCAGGGGGGCTGAAGCTTTCTTT. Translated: CASSGRGAEAFF.

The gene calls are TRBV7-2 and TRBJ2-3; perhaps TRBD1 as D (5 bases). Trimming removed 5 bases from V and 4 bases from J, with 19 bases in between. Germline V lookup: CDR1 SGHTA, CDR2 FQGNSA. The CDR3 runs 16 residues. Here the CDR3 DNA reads TGTGCCAGCAGCCGAAGGGGTCGGGCTAGACCAGATACGCAGTATTTT. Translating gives CASSRRGRARPDTQYF.

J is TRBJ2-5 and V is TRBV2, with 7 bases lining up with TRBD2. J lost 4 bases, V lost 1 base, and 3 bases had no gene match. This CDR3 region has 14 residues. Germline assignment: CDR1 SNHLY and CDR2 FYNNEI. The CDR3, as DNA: TGTGCCAGCAGTGAAGTGACTAGCTTAGAGACCCAGTACTTC. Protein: CASSEVTSLETQYF.

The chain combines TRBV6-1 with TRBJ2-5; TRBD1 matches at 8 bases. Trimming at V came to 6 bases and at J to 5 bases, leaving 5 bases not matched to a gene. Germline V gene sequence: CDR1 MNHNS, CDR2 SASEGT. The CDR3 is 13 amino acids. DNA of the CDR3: TGTGCCAGCAGCGGGGGACAGGTGGAGACCCAGTACTTC. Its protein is CASSGGQVETQYF.

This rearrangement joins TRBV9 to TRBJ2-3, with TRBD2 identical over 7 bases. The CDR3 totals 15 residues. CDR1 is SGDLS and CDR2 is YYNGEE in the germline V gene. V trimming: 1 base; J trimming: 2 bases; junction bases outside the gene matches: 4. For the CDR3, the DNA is TGTGCCAGCAGCGTACTAGCGGCCCTCACAGATACGCAGTATTTT. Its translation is CASSVLAALTDTQYF.

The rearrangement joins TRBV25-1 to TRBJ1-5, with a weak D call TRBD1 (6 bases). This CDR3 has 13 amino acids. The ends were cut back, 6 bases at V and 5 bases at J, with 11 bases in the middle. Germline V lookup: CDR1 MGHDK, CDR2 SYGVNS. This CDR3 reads CASRGAGHQPQHF. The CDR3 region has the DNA TGTGCCAGCAGGGGGGCGGGTCATCAGCCCCAGCATTTT.

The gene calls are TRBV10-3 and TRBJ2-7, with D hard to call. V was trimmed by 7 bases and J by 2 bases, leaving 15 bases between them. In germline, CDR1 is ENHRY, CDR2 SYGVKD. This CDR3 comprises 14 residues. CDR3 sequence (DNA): TGTGCCATCACCGGTACAGAGAGTCCCTACGAGCAGTACTTC. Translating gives CAITGTESPYEQYF.

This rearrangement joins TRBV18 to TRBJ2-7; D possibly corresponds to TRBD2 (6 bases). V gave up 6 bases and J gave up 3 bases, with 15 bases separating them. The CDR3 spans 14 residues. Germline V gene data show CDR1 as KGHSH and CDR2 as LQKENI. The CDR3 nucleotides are TGTGCCAGCTCCCAAAAAGGGACTTTCTACGAGCAGTACTTC. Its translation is CASSQKGTFYEQYF.

CDR3 in DNA: TGCGCCAGCAGCCAAGAGGACAGCATGAACACTGAAGCTTTCTTT. Its protein is CASSQEDSMNTEAFF. This chain uses TRBV4-3 with TRBJ1-1; D perhaps matches TRBD1 (6 bases). Trimming stripped 0 bases from V and 0 bases from J, with 8 bases between. The CDR3 is 15 residues long. Germline lookup yields CDR1 LGHNA and CDR2 YSLEER.

The CDR3: CASGTGGVEKLFF. The CDR3, as DNA: TGTGCCAGCGGGACAGGGGGCGTTGAAAAACTGTTTTTT. This sequence joins TRBV7-9 and TRBJ1-4, with 12 bases aligning to TRBD1. The CDR3 covers 13 residues. Germline CDR1 SEHNR, CDR2 FQNEAQ (reference sequence). V was pared by 8 bases and J by 7 bases, with 2 bases of the junction left unmatched.

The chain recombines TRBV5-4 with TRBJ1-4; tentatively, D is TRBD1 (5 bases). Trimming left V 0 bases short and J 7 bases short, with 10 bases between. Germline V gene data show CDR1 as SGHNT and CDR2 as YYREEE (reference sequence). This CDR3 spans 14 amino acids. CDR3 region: CASSLGQGAEKLFF. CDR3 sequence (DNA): TGTGCCAGCAGCTTGGGGCAGGGTGCTGAAAAACTGTTTTTT.

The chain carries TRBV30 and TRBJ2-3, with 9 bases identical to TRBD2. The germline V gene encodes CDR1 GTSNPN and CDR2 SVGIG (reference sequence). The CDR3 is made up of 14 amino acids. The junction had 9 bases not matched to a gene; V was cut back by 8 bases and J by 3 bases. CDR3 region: CALSKLAGTDTQYF. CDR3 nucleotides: TGTGCCCTTTCGAAGCTAGCGGGAACAGATACGCAGTATTTT.

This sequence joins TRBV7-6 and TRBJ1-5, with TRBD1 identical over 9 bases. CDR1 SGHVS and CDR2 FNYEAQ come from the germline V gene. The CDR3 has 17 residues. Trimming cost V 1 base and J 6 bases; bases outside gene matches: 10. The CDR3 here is CASSLGTGTGISQPQHF. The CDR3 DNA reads TGTGCCAGCAGCTTAGGAACCGGGACAGGGATCAGTCAGCCCCAGCATTTT.

CDR3 amino acids: CASSDTGMSYEQYF. CDR3 DNA sequence: TGCGCCAGCAGTGACACAGGGATGTCCTACGAGCAGTACTTC. This chain links TRBV10-1 with TRBJ2-7, with a tentative D call TRBD1 (6 bases). CDR1 and CDR2 from the germline V gene are WNHNN and SYGVQD (reference sequence). V was clipped by 3 bases and J by 1 base, with 10 bases between them. This CDR3 is built from 14 residues.

The CDR3 spells CASSVSGGQSGNTIYF. Written as DNA, the CDR3 is TGTGCCAGCAGCGTATCGGGGGGACAATCTGGAAACACCATATATTTT. The rearrangement uses TRBV9 and TRBJ1-3, with D possibly matching TRBD1 (6 bases). The CDR3 totals 16 residues. The germline V gene has CDR1 SGDLS and CDR2 YYNGEE. Between the trimmed V and J ends, which lost 1 base and 1 base, there was a span of 12 bases.

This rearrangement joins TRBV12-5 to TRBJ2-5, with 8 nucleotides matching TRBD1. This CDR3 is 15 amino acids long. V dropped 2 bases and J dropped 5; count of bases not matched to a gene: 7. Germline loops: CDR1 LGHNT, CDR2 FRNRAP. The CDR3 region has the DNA TGTGCTAGTGGTTTGATCAGGGGGCTTTGGGAGACCCAGTACTTC. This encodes CASGLIRGLWETQYF.

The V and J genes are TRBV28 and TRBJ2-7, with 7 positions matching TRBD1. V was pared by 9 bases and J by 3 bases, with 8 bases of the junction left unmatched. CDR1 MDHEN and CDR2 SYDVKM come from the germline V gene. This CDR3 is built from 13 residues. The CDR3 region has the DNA TGTGCCAGTCATACAGGGGTCAACTACGAGCAGTACTTC. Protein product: CASHTGVNYEQYF.

The CDR3 DNA reads as TGTGCCAGCAGCTCCCAAAGCGCCGGGGAGCTGTTTTTT. This translates into CASSSQSAGELFF. The chain recombines TRBV7-2 with TRBJ2-2, with D hard to call. The germline V gene has CDR1 SGHTA and CDR2 FQGNSA. Deletions cut 4 bases from V and 6 bases from J, with 9 bases between. This CDR3 contains 13 residues.

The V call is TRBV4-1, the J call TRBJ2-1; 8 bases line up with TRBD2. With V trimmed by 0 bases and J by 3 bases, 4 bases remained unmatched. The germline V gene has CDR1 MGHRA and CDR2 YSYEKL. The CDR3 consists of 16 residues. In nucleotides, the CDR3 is TGCGCCAGCAGCCAAGAACCGGGACTAGACTACAATGAGCAGTTCTTC. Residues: CASSQEPGLDYNEQFF.

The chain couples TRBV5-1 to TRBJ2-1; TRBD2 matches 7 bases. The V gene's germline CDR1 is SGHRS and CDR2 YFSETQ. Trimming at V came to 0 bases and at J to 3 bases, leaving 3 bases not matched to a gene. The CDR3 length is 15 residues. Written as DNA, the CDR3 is TGCGCCAGCAGCTTGGTCCGGGAGGACTACAATGAGCAGTTCTTC. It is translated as CASSLVREDYNEQFF.

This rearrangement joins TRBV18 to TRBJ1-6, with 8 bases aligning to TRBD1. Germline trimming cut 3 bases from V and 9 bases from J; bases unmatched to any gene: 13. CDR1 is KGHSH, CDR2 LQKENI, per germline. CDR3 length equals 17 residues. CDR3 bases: TGTGCCAGCTCACCCAGGGTTATTCAGGGGGCGATTTCACCCCTCCACTTT. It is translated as CASSPRVIQGAISPLHF.

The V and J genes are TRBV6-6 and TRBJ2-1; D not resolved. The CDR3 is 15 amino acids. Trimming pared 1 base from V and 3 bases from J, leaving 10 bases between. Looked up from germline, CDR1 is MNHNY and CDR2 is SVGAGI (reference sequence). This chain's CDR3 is CASSYLAEFYNEQFF. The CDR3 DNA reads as TGTGCCAGCAGTTACTTGGCGGAGTTCTACAATGAGCAGTTCTTC.

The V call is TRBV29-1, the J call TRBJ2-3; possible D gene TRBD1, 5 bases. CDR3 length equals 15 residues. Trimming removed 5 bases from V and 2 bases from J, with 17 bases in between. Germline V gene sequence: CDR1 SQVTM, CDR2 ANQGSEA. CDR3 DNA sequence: TGCAGCGTTCGGCCCACAGGTTCTGCCACAGATACGCAGTATTTT. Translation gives CSVRPTGSATDTQYF.

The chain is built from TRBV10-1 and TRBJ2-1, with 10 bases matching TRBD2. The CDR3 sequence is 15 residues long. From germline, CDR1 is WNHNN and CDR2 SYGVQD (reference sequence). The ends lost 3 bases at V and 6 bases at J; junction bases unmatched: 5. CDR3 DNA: TGCGCCAGCAGTGATGGGCTAGCGGGAGCCAATGAGCAGTTCTTC. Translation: CASSDGLAGANEQFF.

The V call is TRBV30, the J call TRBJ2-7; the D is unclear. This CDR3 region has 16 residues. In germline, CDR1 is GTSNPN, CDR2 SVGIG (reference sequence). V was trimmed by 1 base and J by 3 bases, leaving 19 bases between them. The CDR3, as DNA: TGTGCCTGGAGTGCTCCCCTCAGTGGTTTGCTCTACGAGCAGTACTTC. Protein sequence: CAWSAPLSGLLYEQYF.

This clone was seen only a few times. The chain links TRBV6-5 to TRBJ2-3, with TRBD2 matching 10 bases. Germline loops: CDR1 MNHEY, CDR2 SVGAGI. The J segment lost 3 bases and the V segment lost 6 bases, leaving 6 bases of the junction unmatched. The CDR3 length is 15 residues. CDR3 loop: CASSTSSGSTDTQYF. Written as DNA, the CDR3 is TGTGCCAGCAGCACTTCTAGCGGGAGTACAGATACGCAGTATTTT.